This entry is about one TCR beta chain. The same CDR3 arises from other DNA sequences in this sample as well. This entry belongs to a study of shared clonotypes between healthy human individuals. The CDR3 sequence is 15 residues long. V was clipped by 0 bases and J by 2 bases, with 8 bases between them. CDR1 is SGHRS and CDR2 is YFSETQ in the germline V gene. PCR replicates from unsorted PBMC used roughly 300 ng DNA, and this amount was around 28,000 T cell genomes. Spread over ten immunoSEQ deep assay plates, unsorted PBMC DNA underwent sequencing. Libraries were prepared by immunoSEQ multiplex PCR; TCRdb keeps only in-frame clonotypes and omits some of them. Here the sample spans about 460,000 clones, 77% being singletons. Extraction of genomic DNA in unsorted samples used 86 million or so PBMCs.

Specimen: PBMCs. This clonotype was sampled from a middle-aged woman in good health. Some clones in this sample may be carry-over from other donors' samples. The rearrangement uses TRBV5-1 and TRBJ2-2; D is undetermined. Written as DNA, the CDR3 is TGCGCCAGCAGCTTGGATGGGCCTAACACCGGGGAGCTGTTTTTT. It is translated as CASSLDGPNTGELFF. Filled out from reference TRBV5-1 and TRBJ2-2, the complete variable domain reads KAGVTQTPRYLIKTRGQQVTLSCSPISGHRSVSWYQQTPGQGLQFLFEYFSETQRNKGNFPGRFSGRQFSNSRSEMNVSTLELGDSALYLCASSLDGPNTGELFFGEGSRLTVL.